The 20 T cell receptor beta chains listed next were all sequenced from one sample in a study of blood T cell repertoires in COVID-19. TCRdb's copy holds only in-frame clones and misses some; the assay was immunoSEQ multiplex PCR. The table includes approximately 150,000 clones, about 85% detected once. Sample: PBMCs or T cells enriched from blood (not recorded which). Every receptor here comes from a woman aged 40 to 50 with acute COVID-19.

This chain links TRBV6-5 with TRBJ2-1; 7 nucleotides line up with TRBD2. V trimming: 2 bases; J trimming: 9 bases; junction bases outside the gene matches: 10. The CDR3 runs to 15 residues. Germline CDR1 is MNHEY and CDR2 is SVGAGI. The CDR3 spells CASSYGGGVESEQFF. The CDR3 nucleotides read TGTGCCAGCAGTTACGGGGGAGGGGTGGAGAGTGAGCAGTTCTTC.

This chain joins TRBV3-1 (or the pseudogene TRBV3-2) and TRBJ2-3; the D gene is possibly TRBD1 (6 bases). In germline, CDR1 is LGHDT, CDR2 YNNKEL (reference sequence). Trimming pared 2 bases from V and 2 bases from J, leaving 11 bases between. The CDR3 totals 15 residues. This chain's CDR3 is CASSQNTGSTDTQYF. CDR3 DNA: TGTGCCAGCAGCCAAAATACAGGGTCCACAGATACGCAGTATTTT.

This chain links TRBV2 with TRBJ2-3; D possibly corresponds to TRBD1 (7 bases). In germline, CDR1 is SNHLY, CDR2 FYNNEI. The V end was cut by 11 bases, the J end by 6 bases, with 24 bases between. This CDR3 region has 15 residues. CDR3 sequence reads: CAAEGTSGGRDTQYF. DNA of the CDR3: TGTGCCGCCGAAGGGACCTCAGGGGGGAGGGATACGCAGTATTTT.

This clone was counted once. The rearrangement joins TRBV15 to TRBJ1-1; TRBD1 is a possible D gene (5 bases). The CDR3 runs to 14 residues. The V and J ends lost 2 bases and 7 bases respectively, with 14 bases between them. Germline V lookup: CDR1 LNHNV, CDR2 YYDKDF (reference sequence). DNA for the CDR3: TGTGCCACCAGCAGAAGAAGGGGTTTTGGTGAAGCTTTCTTT. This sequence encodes CATSRRRGFGEAFF. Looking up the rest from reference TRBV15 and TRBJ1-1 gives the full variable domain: DAMVIQNPRYQVTQFGKPVTLSCSQTLNHNVMYWYQQKSSQAPKLLFHYYDKDFNNEADTPDNFQSRRPNTSFCFLDIRSPGLGDTAMYLCATSRRRGFGEAFFGQGTRLTVV.

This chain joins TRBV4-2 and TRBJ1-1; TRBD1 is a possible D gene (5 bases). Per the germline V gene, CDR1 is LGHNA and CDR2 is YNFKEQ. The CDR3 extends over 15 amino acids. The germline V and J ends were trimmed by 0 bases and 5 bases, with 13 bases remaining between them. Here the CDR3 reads CASSQDQNGGTEAFF. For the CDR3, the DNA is TGTGCCAGCAGCCAAGATCAAAACGGGGGGACTGAAGCTTTCTTT.

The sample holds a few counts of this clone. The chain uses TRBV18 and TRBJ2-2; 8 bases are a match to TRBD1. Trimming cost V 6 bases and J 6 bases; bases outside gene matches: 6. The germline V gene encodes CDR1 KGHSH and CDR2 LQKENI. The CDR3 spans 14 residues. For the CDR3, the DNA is TGTGCCAGCTCCATGGACAGGGCCCCCGGGGAGCTGTTTTTT. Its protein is CASSMDRAPGELFF.

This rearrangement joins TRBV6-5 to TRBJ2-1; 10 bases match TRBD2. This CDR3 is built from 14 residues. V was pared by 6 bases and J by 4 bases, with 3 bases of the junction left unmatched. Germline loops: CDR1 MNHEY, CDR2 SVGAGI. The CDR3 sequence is CASRGTSEYNEQFF. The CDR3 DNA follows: TGTGCCAGCAGGGGGACTAGCGAGTACAATGAGCAGTTCTTC.

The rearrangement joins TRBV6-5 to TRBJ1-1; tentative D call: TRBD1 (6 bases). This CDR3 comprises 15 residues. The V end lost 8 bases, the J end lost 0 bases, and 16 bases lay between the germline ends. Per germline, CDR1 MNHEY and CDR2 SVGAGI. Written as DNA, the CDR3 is TGTGCCAGCTCTGTTAAACAGGGCTTGAACACTGAAGCTTTCTTT. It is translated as CASSVKQGLNTEAFF.

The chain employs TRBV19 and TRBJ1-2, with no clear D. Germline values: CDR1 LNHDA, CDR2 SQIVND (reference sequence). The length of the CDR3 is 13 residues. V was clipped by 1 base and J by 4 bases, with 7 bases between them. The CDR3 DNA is TGTGCCAGTAGTATAGCAAACGGCTATGGCTACACCTTC. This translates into CASSIANGYGYTF. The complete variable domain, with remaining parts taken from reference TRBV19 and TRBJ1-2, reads DGGITQSPKYLFRKEGQNVTLSCEQNLNHDAMYWYRQDPGQGLRLIYYSQIVNDFQKGDIAEGYSVSREKKESFPLTVTSAQKNPTAFYLCASSIANGYGYTFGSGTRLTVV.

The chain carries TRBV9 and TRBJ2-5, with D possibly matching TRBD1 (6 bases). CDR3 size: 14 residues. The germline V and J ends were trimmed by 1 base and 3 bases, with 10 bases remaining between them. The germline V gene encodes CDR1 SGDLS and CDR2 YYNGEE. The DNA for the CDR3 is TGTGCCAGCAGCGTATATCCAGGGGAAGAGACCCAGTACTTC. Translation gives CASSVYPGEETQYF. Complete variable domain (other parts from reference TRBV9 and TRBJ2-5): DSGVTQTPKHLITATGQRVTLRCSPRSGDLSVYWYQQSLDQGLQFLIQYYNGEERAKGNILERFSAQQFPDLHSELNLSSLELGDSALYFCASSVYPGEETQYFGPGTRLLVL.

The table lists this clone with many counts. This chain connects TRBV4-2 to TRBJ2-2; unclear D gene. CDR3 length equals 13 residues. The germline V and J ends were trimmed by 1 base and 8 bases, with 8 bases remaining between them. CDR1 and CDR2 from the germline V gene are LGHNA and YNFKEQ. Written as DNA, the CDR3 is TGTGCCAGCAGCCAAGGAGAATCTGGGGAGCTGTTTTTT. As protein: CASSQGESGELFF.

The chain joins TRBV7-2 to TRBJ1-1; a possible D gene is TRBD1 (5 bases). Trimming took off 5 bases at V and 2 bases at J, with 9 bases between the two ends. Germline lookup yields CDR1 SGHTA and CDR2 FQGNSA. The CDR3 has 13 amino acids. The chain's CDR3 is CASSRRDNTEAFF. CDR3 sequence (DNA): TGTGCCAGCAGCCGCAGGGATAACACTGAAGCTTTCTTT.

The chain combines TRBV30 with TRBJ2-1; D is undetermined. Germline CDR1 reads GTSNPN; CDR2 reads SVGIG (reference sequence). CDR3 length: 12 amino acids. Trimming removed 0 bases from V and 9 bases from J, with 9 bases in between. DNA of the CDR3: TGTGCCTGGAGTGTAAGCGTCCGTGAGCAGTTCTTC. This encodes CAWSVSVREQFF.

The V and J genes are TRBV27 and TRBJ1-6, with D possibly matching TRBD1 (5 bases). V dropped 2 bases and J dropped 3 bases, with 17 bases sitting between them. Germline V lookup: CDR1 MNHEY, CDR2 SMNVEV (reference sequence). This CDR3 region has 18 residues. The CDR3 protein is CASSLRFPGSLYNSPLHF. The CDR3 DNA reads TGTGCCAGCAGTTTAAGATTCCCAGGGTCCCTCTATAATTCACCCCTCCACTTT.

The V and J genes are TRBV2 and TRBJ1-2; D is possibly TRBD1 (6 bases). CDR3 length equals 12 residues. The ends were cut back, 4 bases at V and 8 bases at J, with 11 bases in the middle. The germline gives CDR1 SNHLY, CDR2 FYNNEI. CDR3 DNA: TGTGCCAGCAGTGGTACAGGGCAGGGCTACACCTTC. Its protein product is CASSGTGQGYTF. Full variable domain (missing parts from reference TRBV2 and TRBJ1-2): EPEVTQTPSHQVTQMGQEVILRCVPISNHLYFYWYRQILGQKVEFLVSFYNNEISEKSEIFDDQFSVERPDGSNFTLKIRSTKLEDSAMYFCASSGTGQGYTFGSGTRLTVV.

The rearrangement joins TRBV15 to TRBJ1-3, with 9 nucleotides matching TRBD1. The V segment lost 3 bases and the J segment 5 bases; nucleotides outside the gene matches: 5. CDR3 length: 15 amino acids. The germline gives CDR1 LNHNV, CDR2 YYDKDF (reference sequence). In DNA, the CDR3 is TGTGCCACCAGCAGGGGACAGGGCACCAGAAACACCATATATTTT. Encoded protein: CATSRGQGTRNTIYF.

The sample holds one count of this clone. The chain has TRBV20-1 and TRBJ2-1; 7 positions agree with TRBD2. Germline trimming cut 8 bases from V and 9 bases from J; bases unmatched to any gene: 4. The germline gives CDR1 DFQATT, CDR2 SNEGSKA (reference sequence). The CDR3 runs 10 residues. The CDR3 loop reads CSIERGEQFF. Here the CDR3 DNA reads TGCAGTATAGAGCGGGGTGAGCAGTTCTTC.

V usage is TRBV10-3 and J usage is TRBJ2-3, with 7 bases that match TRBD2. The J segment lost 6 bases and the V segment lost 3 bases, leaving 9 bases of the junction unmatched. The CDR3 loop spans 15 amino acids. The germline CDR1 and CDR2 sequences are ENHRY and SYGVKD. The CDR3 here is CAISEGGSPSDTQYF. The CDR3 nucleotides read TGTGCCATCAGTGAAGGCGGGAGCCCCAGCGATACGCAGTATTTT.

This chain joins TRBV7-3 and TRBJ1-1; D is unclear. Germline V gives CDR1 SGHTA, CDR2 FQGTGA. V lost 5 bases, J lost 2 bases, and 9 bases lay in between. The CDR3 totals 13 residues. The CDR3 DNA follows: TGTGCCAGCAGCCCAACAAGTAACACTGAAGCTTTCTTT. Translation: CASSPTSNTEAFF.

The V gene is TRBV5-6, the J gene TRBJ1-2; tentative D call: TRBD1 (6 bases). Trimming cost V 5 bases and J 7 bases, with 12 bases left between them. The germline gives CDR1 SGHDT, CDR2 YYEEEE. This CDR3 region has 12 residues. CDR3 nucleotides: TGTGCCAGCAGACCGGACAGCGCTGGCTACACCTTC. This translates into CASRPDSAGYTF.